This TCR beta chain was identified in a study of blood T cell repertoires in COVID-19 (dated by TCRdb to the early 2020s). Background for the entire study: The collaborator samples originated in the United States, Italy and Spain and spanned the acute and convalescent phases of COVID-19. The samples were drawn from the first 160 participants of the ongoing ImmuneRACE study and from about 1,200 subjects provided by 6 global collaborators. Where available, HLA class I and class II types were obtained from metadata supplied by the sample provider rather than from assay-based typing. The repertoires were released in a freely available public database meant as a resource for research on the immune response to SARS-CoV-2. Subjects who had been exposed to COVID-19, were actively infected with it, or had recovered from it provided the deeply sampled blood TCRbeta repertoires that made up the dataset. The material from the prospective study consisted of cDNA or gDNA derived from T cells, B-cell-depleted T cells, or PBMCs. Nearly every sample came with metadata listing a de-identified subject ID, COVID-19 status, age in years and sex.

A word on this clone: Which antigen it targets is not known. It has no much larger one-base neighbor in the sample; base qualities were not kept.

TCRbeta CDR3 regions were amplified from genomic DNA by means of the immunoSEQ Assay, a bias-controlled multiplex PCR. Per the original workflow: The number of nucleated cells in each sample was estimated from the amplification of reference gene primers within the assay. To quantify the absolute abundance of each unique TCRbeta CDR3 rearrangement, sequence reads were collapsed and filtered. For each sample, productive Simpson clonality was calculated as the square root of Simpson's diversity index across productive rearrangements. The table was pulled from immuneACCESS by TCRdb, which kept in-frame rearrangements only. Such tables lose some clones; where checked, under half of the loss comes from unresolved V genes, and the rest has no known cause. Clonal size and the V and J genes are those of that table, whereas D and trimming came from the DNA. The sample table contains about 29,000 clones; only one count was recorded for 60% to 80% of them. The ten biggest clones cover under 50% of the sample.

The investigation overall reported the following: How much clinical and demographic metadata was included differed by source and by participant, and the metadata was provided uncurated.

The CDR1 and CDR2 encoded by the germline V gene are SGHRS and YFSETQ. The CDR3 contains 15 residues, cysteine and phenylalanine counted. Just the 45-base CDR3 DNA is kept, in frame starting at base 1. Clipping removes 10 bases from V and 2 bases from J, with 10 as the unmatched junction base count. Whole blood was collected in K2EDTA tubes by collaborating institutions according to the institutions' own protocols. For TCRbeta analysis, collaborators shipped samples as frozen whole blood, isolated PBMCs, or DNA extracted from either of those sample types. The TCR was taken from a woman in her sixties or seventies with acute or convalescent COVID-19. Sequencing was carried out using peripheral blood. The chain joins TRBV5-1 to TRBJ1-5; 9 central nucleotides agree with TRBD1. The nucleotide sequence reads as follows: TGCGCCCGTGGGGCCGACAGGGGGGGCAATCAGCCCCAGCATTTT. It translates to CARGADRGGNQPQHF.